Given below is one T cell receptor (beta chain) in context. This clone's antigen is unknown. Base qualities are missing; no much larger clone stands one base away. The data were taken from a study of cytomegalovirus exposure and HLA in healthy donors (dated by TCRdb to 2016 to 2017). Study-wide context: According to a later analysis, one platform produced both the approximately 110 validation repertoires and the 620 or so repertoires of the first cohort. The study was designed to test whether signatures of past pathogen exposure could be identified by cataloging public T cell receptors. Besides the first cohort of 666 subjects, a separate validation cohort made up of 120 or so different subjects was used. The study combined high-throughput TCR immunosequencing, statistical association of individual TCRs with disease status, and machine learning to predict cytomegalovirus infection status.

The CDR3 runs 14 residues from the cysteine to the phenylalanine. This entry keeps only the CDR3 DNA: 42 bases, framed from base 1. V is cut by 0 bases and J by 8 bases, and the space between the germline ends is 11 bases. Findings and caveats that apply to the study as a whole: Most TCR sequences were seen in very few donors, while some public TCRs were found in many individuals. Subsequent analysis determined that TCRs grouped into clusters in the first cohort also showed a tendency toward co-occurrence across the roughly 120 validation repertoires, and 94% of cluster scores exceeded 0. The classifier was reported to diagnose cytomegalovirus status with high specificity and sensitivity in both the original cohort and the validation cohort. It was suggested by the authors that the approach could potentially be generalized to other disease states and immunological phenotypes. The validation cohort had no HLA typing available for a later analysis, so co-occurrence within that cohort was assessed over all 120 or so repertoires. In the study, around 150 TCR beta chains were listed as associated with cytomegalovirus. A few of the identified cytomegalovirus-associated TCR beta chains were confirmed in vitro to be specific for cytomegalovirus antigens.

Donors formed part of the validation cohort, which comprised about 130 subjects and was distinct from the first cohort of under 750 subjects. Library preparation employed the immunoSEQ multiplex PCR assay. The source study handled its data this way. A statistical classification framework was developed to diagnose cytomegalovirus status using the catalog of TCR beta chain sequences. Drawn from immuneACCESS, this table holds only the in-frame rearrangements with V and J called that TCRdb kept. Clones are partly lost; checked studies trace under half to an unresolved V gene and leave the rest unexplained. The V and J calls and the clone size are those of that table, but D and trimming were determined from the DNA. For this sample the table gives fewer than 400,000 clones, of which approximately 88% were detected only once. The ten top clones hold more than 0.95% of the sample.

This clonotype was sampled from a man under 40 in good health and CMV-seronegative. The sequencing input was PBMCs. The V and J segments used are TRBV23-1 and TRBJ2-1; the D segment could be TRBD1, given 5 matching bases. TRBV23-1 is marked as an open reading frame, function uncertain. Here is the DNA: TGCGCCAGCAGTCAATCGGGCGTCAGGGATGAGCAGTTCTTC. Translated, it gives CASSQSGVRDEQFF.